This record looks at one TCR beta chain sequence and its context. This specimen comes from a study of blood T cell repertoires in COVID-19. Background on the study: PBMCs, B-cell-depleted T cells, or T cells provided the cDNA or gDNA that made up the material.

Assay: immunoSEQ multiplex PCR; the TCRdb copy retains only in-frame clones and omits some. The repertoire holds some 200,000 clones, roughly 90% seen once, with over 3% in the top ten. Sequenced: PBMCs or T cells enriched from blood (not recorded which). The sequence came from a woman aged 50 to 60 in a cohort exposed to, infected with or recovered from COVID-19 (not recorded which).

CDR3 nucleotides: TGCGCCAGCAGCTTGGTCCAGGGGTCCTCCTACGAGCAGTACTTC. It specifies CASSLVQGSSYEQYF. This chain uses TRBV5-1 with TRBJ2-7; D may be TRBD1 (6 bases). V lost 0 bases, J lost 0 bases, and 10 bases lay in between. The CDR3 has 15 amino acids. Germline values: CDR1 SGHRS, CDR2 YFSETQ.